Given below is one T cell receptor (beta chain) in context. The data were obtained in a study of blood T cell repertoires in COVID-19. Study at large: T cells, B-cell-depleted T cells, or PBMCs provided the cDNA or gDNA that served as material.

CDR1 is SQVTM, CDR2 ANQGSEA, per germline. Trimming left V 7 bases short and J 5 bases short, with 11 bases between. The CDR3 runs to 12 residues. Data came from immunoSEQ multiplex PCR; TCRdb stores just in-frame clones and leaves some out. The sample yields about 250,000 clones, roughly 88% seen once. Seattle's enrolled individuals joined amid active infection and were then monitored longitudinally. This sequence originates from a woman of 80 years or more with COVID-19, enrolled during active disease. The sequenced material came from peripheral blood. This chain joins TRBV29-1 and TRBJ1-4; weak D call: TRBD1 (6 bases). The CDR3 spells CSAGQINEKLFF. DNA of the CDR3: TGCAGCGCGGGACAAATAAATGAAAAACTGTTTTTT.